This T cell receptor beta chain was recovered during a study of blood T cell repertoires in COVID-19 (dated by TCRdb to between 2020 and 2021). Context from the whole study: Collaborator samples came from the United States, Italy and Spain and covered acute and convalescent phases of COVID-19. The prospective study material was composed of cDNA or gDNA derived from T cells, B-cell-depleted T cells, or PBMCs. Deeply sampled blood TCRbeta repertoires from subjects exposed to, actively infected with, or recovered from COVID-19 were included in the dataset. The repertoires were made available in a free public database intended to serve as a resource for research on the immune response to SARS-CoV-2. The samples were drawn from the first 160 participants of the ongoing ImmuneRACE study and from roughly 1,300 subjects provided by 6 global collaborators. The sample metadata nearly always contained a de-identified subject ID, COVID-19 status, age in years and sex. HLA class I and class II types, where available, came from metadata supplied by the sample provider rather than from assay-based typing. The paper as a whole reports these results and caveats: The quantity of clinical and demographic metadata differed by source and by participant and was supplied without curation.

Each collaborating institution followed its own protocols to collect whole blood in K2EDTA tubes. For TCRbeta analysis, collaborators shipped samples in one of three forms: frozen whole blood, isolated PBMCs, or DNA extracted from either of those sample types. TCRbeta CDR3 regions were amplified from genomic DNA using the immunoSEQ Assay, a bias-controlled multiplex PCR. The original methods were these. Nucleated cell counts per sample were estimated from amplification of reference gene primers within the assay. Sequence reads were collapsed and filtered to measure the absolute abundance of every unique TCRbeta CDR3 rearrangement. For each sample, productive Simpson clonality was calculated as the square root of Simpson's diversity index across productive rearrangements. Held by TCRdb, this immuneACCESS table contains in-frame sequences only and omits some clones. Under half of the omission traces to an unresolved V gene where checked; the cause of the rest is unknown. V, J and clone size derive from that table, while D and trimming were established from the DNA sequence. The sample data list about 160,000 clones, and around 83% of these were observed just once. The leading ten clones occupy 1% to 1.2% of the sample.

Its CDR3 holds 14 amino acids, cysteine through phenylalanine. The only DNA kept is the CDR3, 42 bases in frame from the first base. V is cut by 0 bases and J by 1 base, and the space between the germline ends is 6 bases. The germline V gene gives CDR1 as KGHSH and CDR2 as LQKENI. As for this clone: The antigen this receptor binds is unknown. Per-base quality was not reported, and no clone a single base away is much larger than it. The same CDR3 also results from other DNA sequences found in this sample.

Sequences were obtained from peripheral blood. The rearranged chain carries TRBV18 and TRBJ1-1; the D gene is not confidently resolved. The TCR was taken from a man in his forties with acute or convalescent COVID-19. The nucleotide sequence reads as follows: TGTGCCAGCTCACCACCCCCAGGGAACACTGAAGCTTTCTTT. The translation is CASSPPPGNTEAFF.